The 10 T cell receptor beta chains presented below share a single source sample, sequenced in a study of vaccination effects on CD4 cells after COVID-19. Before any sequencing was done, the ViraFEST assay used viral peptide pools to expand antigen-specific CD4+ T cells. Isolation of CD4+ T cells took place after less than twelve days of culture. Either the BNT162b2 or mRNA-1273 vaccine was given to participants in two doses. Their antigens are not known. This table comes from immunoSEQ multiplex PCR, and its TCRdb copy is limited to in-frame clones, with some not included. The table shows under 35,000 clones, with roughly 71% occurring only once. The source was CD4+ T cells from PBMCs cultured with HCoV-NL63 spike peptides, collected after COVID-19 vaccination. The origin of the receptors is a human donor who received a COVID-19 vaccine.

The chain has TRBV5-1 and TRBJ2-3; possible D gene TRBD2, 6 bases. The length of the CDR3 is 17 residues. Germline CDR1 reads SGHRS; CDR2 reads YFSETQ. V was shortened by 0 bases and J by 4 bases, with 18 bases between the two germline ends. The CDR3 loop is CASSLALTGVLADTQYF. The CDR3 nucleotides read TGCGCCAGCAGCTTGGCCCTCACGGGAGTTTTGGCAGATACGCAGTATTTT.

The CDR3, as DNA: TGCGCCAGCAGCCTGGGACAGCCCTATGGCTACACCTTC. Its translation: CASSLGQPYGYTF. The chain carries TRBV5-1 and TRBJ1-2; 7 bases fit TRBD1. Germline V gives CDR1 SGHRS, CDR2 YFSETQ. The junction had 4 bases not matched to a gene; V was cut back by 4 bases and J by 4 bases. The CDR3 consists of 13 residues.

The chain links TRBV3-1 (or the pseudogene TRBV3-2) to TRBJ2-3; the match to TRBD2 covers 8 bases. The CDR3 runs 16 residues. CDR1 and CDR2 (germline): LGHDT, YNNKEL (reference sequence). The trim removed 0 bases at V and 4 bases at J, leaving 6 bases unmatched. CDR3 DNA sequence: TGTGCCAGCAGCCAAGAAGGGACTAGGCCGGCAGATACGCAGTATTTT. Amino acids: CASSQEGTRPADTQYF.

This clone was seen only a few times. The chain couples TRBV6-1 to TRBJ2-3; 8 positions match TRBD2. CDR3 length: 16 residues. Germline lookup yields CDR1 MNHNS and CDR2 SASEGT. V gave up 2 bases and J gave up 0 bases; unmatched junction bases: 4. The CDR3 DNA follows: TGTGCCAGCAGTGAAAGCACTAGCGGAAGCACAGATACGCAGTATTTT. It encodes CASSESTSGSTDTQYF.

The CDR3 DNA is TGTGCCAGCAGTGAGACAGGGGGCAATCAGCCCCAGCATTTT. Amino acids: CASSETGGNQPQHF. The chain links TRBV6-4 to TRBJ1-5, with 8 bases fitting TRBD1. The V gene end was trimmed by 3 bases and the J gene end by 2 bases; junction bases not matched to a gene: 0. CDR3 size: 14 residues. Germline CDR1 and CDR2: MRHNA and SNTAGT.

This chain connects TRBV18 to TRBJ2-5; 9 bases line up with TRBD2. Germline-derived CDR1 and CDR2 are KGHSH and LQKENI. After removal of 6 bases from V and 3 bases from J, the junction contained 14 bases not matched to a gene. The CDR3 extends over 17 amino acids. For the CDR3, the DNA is TGTGCCAGCTCGCTAAACCCGGGCGGGGGGGCCGAAGAGACCCAGTACTTC. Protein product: CASSLNPGGGAEETQYF.

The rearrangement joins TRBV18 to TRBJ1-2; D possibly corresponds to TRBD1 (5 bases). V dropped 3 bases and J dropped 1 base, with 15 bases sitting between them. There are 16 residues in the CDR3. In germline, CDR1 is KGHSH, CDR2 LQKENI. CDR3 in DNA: TGTGCCAGCTCACCGCGGACATTTGCCTTTAACTATGGCTACACCTTC. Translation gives CASSPRTFAFNYGYTF.

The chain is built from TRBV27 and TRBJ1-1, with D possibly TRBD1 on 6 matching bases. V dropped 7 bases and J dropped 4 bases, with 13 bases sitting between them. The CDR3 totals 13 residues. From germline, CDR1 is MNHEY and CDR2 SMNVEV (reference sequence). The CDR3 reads CASIRRGATEAFF. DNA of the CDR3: TGTGCCAGCATCCGCAGGGGAGCCACTGAAGCTTTCTTT.

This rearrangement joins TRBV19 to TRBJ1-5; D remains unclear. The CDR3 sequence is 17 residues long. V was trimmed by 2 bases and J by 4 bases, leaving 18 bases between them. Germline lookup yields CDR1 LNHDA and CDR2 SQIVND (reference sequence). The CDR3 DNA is TGTGCCAGTAGTATACCCCCGACGGGAAGGTGGAATCAGCCCCAGCATTTT. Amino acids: CASSIPPTGRWNQPQHF. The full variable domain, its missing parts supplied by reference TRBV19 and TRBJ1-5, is DGGITQSPKYLFRKEGQNVTLSCEQNLNHDAMYWYRQDPGQGLRLIYYSQIVNDFQKGDIAEGYSVSREKKESFPLTVTSAQKNPTAFYLCASSIPPTGRWNQPQHFGDGTRLSIL.

The CDR3 sequence: CASSQARSRPFDDEQFF. DNA for the CDR3: TGTGCCAGCAGCCAGGCACGATCTAGACCATTTGACGATGAGCAGTTCTTC. The chain has TRBV3-1 (or the pseudogene TRBV3-2) and TRBJ2-1; D unclear. The CDR3 is 17 amino acids. Trimming took off 3 bases at V and 8 bases at J, with 23 bases between the two ends. The germline V gene encodes CDR1 LGHDT and CDR2 YNNKEL (reference sequence).